This TCR beta chain derives from a study of shared clonotypes between healthy human individuals. Donors were healthy HIV-negative adults without recent acute infections or vaccinations. In replicate PCRs of sorted subsets, 150 to 200 ng DNA, 29,000 or so T cell genomes, was used. Libraries were prepared by immunoSEQ multiplex PCR; TCRdb keeps only in-frame clonotypes and omits some of them. Among about 600,000 clones, about 96% were seen once, and the ten largest hold approximately 0.057%. The CDR3 has 15 amino acids. The germline CDR1 and CDR2 sequences are MGHRA and YSYEKL. The J segment lost 7 bases and the V segment lost 1 base, leaving 5 bases of the junction unmatched.

The receptor's source is a woman aged 30 to 39 in good health. This chain links TRBV4-1 with TRBJ2-2; TRBD1 aligns across 8 bases. Specimen: naive CD4+ T cells sorted from blood. As for subset: CD45RA+ positively selected. In DNA form, the CDR3 reads TGCGCCAGCAGCCAAGTTCAGGGGGCGAGCGGGGAGCTGTTTTTT. This encodes CASSQVQGASGELFF.